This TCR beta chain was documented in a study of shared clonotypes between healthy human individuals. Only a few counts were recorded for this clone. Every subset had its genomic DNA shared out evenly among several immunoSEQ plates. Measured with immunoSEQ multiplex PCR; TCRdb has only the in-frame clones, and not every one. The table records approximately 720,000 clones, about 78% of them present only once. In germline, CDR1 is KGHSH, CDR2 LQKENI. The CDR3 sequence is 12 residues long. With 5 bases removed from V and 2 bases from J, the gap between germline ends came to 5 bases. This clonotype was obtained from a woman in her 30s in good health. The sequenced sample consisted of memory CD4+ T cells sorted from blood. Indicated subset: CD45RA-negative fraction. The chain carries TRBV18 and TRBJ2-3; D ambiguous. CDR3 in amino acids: CASSTDTDTQYF. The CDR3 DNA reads TGTGCCAGCTCAACGGACACAGATACGCAGTATTTT.